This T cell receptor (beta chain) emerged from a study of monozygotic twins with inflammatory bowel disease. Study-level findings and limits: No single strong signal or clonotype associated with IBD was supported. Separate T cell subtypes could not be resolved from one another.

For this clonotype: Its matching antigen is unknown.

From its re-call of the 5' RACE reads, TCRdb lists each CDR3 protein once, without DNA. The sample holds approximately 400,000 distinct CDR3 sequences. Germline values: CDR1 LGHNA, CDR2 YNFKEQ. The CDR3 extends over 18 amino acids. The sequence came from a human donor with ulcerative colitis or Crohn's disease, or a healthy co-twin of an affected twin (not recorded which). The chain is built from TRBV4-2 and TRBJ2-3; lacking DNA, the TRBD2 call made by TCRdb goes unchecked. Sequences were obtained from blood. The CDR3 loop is CASSQGSTSGGSTDTQYF.